The present entry profiles one T cell receptor (beta chain) with its context. Its matching antigen is unknown. The data were obtained in a study of a mutant IDH1 vaccine in newly diagnosed glioma. Across the whole study: Patients under treatment included about 62% males and 37.5% females and had a mean age of approximately 40 years. Patients' prior therapy spanned radiotherapy, temozolomide, or both; most underwent both.

V trimming: 3 bases; J trimming: 0 bases; junction bases outside the gene matches: 2. CDR3 length: 15 residues. Germline CDR1 and CDR2: GTSNPN and SVGIG (reference sequence). Time point described: baseline, week 1 (first vaccination visit). Treatment in this sample: pre-vaccination baseline after standard-of-care therapy. New WHO grade 3 or 4 IDH1-mutant, ATRX-lost astrocytomas were present in all donors. Study-level findings and limits: Roughly 93% of patients showed vaccine-induced immune responses across multiple MHC alleles.

The table came from immunoSEQ multiplex PCR; TCRdb's copy has only in-frame clones and leaves some out. Of under 35,000 clones detected, about four fifths appear once; the ten largest clones hold approximately 20%. This sequence originates from a man aged 25 to 40 with glioma. The chain carries TRBV30 and TRBJ2-7; 13 bases fit TRBD2. This material consisted of PBMCs, taken from a glioma patient treated with radiotherapy, temozolomide or both. The CDR3 DNA sequence: TGTGCCTGGAGGGGACTAGCGGGGAGCTCCTACGAGCAGTACTTC. This codes for CAWRGLAGSSYEQYF.